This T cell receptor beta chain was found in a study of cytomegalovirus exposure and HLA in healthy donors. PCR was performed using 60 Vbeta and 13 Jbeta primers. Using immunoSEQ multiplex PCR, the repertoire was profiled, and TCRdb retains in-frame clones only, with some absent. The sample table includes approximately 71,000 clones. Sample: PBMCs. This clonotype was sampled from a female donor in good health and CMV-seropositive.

The CDR3: CASSLQGQKETQYF. DNA for the CDR3: TGCGCCAGCAGCTTGCAGGGCCAGAAAGAGACCCAGTACTTC. V is TRBV5-1 and J is TRBJ2-5, with D perhaps matching TRBD1 (5 bases). The germline V gene has CDR1 SGHRS and CDR2 YFSETQ. The V and J ends lost 1 base and 3 bases respectively, with 10 bases between them. This CDR3 contains 14 residues. Together with reference TRBV5-1 and TRBJ2-5, the CDR3 gives the full variable domain: KAGVTQTPRYLIKTRGQQVTLSCSPISGHRSVSWYQQTPGQGLQFLFEYFSETQRNKGNFPGRFSGRQFSNSRSEMNVSTLELGDSALYLCASSLQGQKETQYFGPGTRLLVL.